This T cell receptor beta chain was recovered during a study of shared clonotypes between healthy human individuals. Using immunoSEQ multiplex PCR, the repertoire was profiled, and TCRdb retains in-frame clones only, with some absent. The sample has approximately 1.5 million clones; around 98.5% are singletons. The germline V gene encodes CDR1 SNHLY and CDR2 FYNNEI. With 3 bases removed from V and 0 bases from J, the gap between germline ends came to 6 bases. This CDR3 region has 14 residues. The chain recombines TRBV2 with TRBJ2-1, with D unclear. Sequenced: naive CD4+ T cells sorted from blood. Subset here: CD45RA+ positively selected. This TCR derives from a man younger than 40 in good health. The CDR3 bases are TGTGCCAGCAGTGACCAGAGCTCCTACAATGAGCAGTTCTTC. Its protein product is CASSDQSSYNEQFF.